The rows below give T cell receptor beta chains drawn from one sample of a study of T cell repertoires and HLA-DP antigens. The antigens for these receptors are not known. Repertoires were generated with immunoSEQ multiplex PCR, while TCRdb's copy carries only in-frame clones and drops some. The sample includes about 110,000 clones, 80% to 95% of them seen just once. Sequenced input: CD4+ T cells from PBMCs. These receptors all come from a woman in her late teens or twenties in good health and CMV-seronegative. Each CDR3 is given with its conserved first and last residue. D genes are given only for firm matches. Expanded clones are given a class, and other clones once, few, many or no size at all.

v_call: TRBV7-3
d_call: NA
j_call: TRBJ2-1
clone_size: NA
cdr3_aa: CASSLTDYNEQFF
cdr3_nt: TGTGCCAGCAGCTTAACCGATTACAATGAGCAGTTCTTC

v_call: TRBV7-3
d_call: NA
j_call: TRBJ2-3
clone_size: once
cdr3_aa: CASSLTSGTDTQYF
cdr3_nt: TGTGCCAGCAGCTTAACTAGCGGCACAGATACGCAGTATTTT

v_call: TRBV5-1
d_call: NA
j_call: TRBJ1-3
clone_size: once
cdr3_aa: CASSLGTGNTIYF
cdr3_nt: TGCGCCAGCAGCTTGGGAACTGGAAACACCATATATTTT

v_call: TRBV28
d_call: TRBD1
j_call: TRBJ1-1
clone_size: once
cdr3_aa: CASSFPGGLDTEAFF
cdr3_nt: TGTGCCAGCAGTTTCCCAGGGGGCTTGGACACTGAAGCTTTCTTT

v_call: TRBV13
d_call: NA
j_call: TRBJ2-2
clone_size: NA
cdr3_aa: CASSRTISTGELFF
cdr3_nt: TGTGCCAGCAGCCGTACCATTTCCACCGGGGAGCTGTTTTTT

v_call: TRBV25-1
d_call: NA
j_call: TRBJ1-2
clone_size: NA
cdr3_aa: CASPMSTDPNHGYTF
cdr3_nt: TGTGCCAGCCCTATGTCTACAGACCCTAACCATGGCTACACCTTC

v_call: TRBV5-6
d_call: NA
j_call: TRBJ2-1
clone_size: once
cdr3_aa: CASSLFLAASNEQFF
cdr3_nt: TGTGCCAGCAGCTTGTTTCTAGCAGCATCCAATGAGCAGTTCTTC

v_call: TRBV5-1
d_call: TRBD2
j_call: TRBJ2-2
clone_size: NA
cdr3_aa: CASSDGTSGSKAGELFF
cdr3_nt: TGCGCCAGCAGCGACGGGACTAGCGGGAGTAAGGCCGGGGAGCTGTTTTTT

v_call: TRBV28
d_call: TRBD1
j_call: TRBJ1-5
clone_size: NA
cdr3_aa: CASSLRDRGQNQPQHF
cdr3_nt: TGTGCCAGCAGTCTTCGGGACAGGGGGCAAAATCAGCCCCAGCATTTT

v_call: TRBV28
d_call: NA
j_call: TRBJ2-6
clone_size: NA
cdr3_aa: CASSSGRGSGANVLTF
cdr3_nt: TGTGCCAGCAGTTCGGGCAGGGGTTCTGGGGCCAACGTCCTGACTTTC

v_call: TRBV7-8
d_call: TRBD1
j_call: TRBJ2-3
clone_size: NA
cdr3_aa: CASSPRDTGADTQYF
cdr3_nt: TGTGCCAGCAGCCCACGGGACACAGGGGCAGATACGCAGTATTTT

v_call: TRBV27
d_call: NA
j_call: TRBJ1-2
clone_size: NA
cdr3_aa: CASSLSRTVYGYTF
cdr3_nt: TGTGCCAGCAGTTTGAGCCGGACAGTCTATGGCTACACCTTC

v_call: TRBV18
d_call: NA
j_call: TRBJ2-2
clone_size: NA
cdr3_aa: CASSPGRRSSGELFF
cdr3_nt: TGTGCCAGCTCACCAGGCCGGCGGTCCTCCGGGGAGCTGTTTTTT

v_call: TRBV5-5
d_call: TRBD1
j_call: TRBJ2-7
clone_size: NA
cdr3_aa: CASSTTGLGEQYF
cdr3_nt: TGTGCCAGCAGCACGACAGGGTTGGGGGAGCAGTACTTC

v_call: TRBV7-3
d_call: NA
j_call: TRBJ2-2
clone_size: NA
cdr3_aa: CASRGTSTGELFF
cdr3_nt: TGTGCCAGCAGAGGGACTTCCACCGGGGAGCTGTTTTTT

v_call: TRBV5-5
d_call: NA
j_call: TRBJ1-1
clone_size: NA
cdr3_aa: CASSLPLTVNTEAFF
cdr3_nt: TGTGCCAGCAGCTTGCCACTGACAGTGAACACTGAAGCTTTCTTT

v_call: TRBV11-3
d_call: NA
j_call: TRBJ1-3
clone_size: NA
cdr3_aa: CASALGAKASGNTIYF
cdr3_nt: TGTGCCAGCGCCTTGGGAGCGAAAGCCTCTGGAAACACCATATATTTT

v_call: TRBV7-2
d_call: NA
j_call: TRBJ2-4
clone_size: NA
cdr3_aa: CASSSAGAKNIQYF
cdr3_nt: TGTGCCAGCAGCTCTGCTGGGGCCAAAAACATTCAGTACTTC